Listed below are T cell receptor beta chains from one sample, sequenced in a study of blood T cell repertoires in COVID-19. Assay: immunoSEQ multiplex PCR; the TCRdb copy retains only in-frame clones and omits some. The sample consists of approximately 360,000 clones, around 87% of them appearing once. Sequenced: peripheral blood. These receptors were taken from a young man with active or convalescent COVID-19. Each CDR3 is given with its conserved first and last residue. A D gene is named only where the DNA matches it firmly. Clone size is shown for a subset of rows, as once, few, many or a class of expanded clone.

>NA|TRBJ1-5|TRBV6-6|NA
TGTGCCAGCAGTACAGATAAGCCCCAGCATTTT
CASSTDKPQHF
>TRBD1|TRBJ1-1|TRBV7-3|NA
TGTGCCAGCAGCCTGGGACAGGGGAACACTGAAGCTTTCTTT
CASSLGQGNTEAFF
>TRBD1|TRBJ1-4|TRBV2|NA
TGTGCCAGCAGAGGCCTCTGGACAGGAAGTACAACTATAATTGAAAAACTGTTTTTT
CASRGLWTGSTTIIEKLFF
>TRBD1|TRBJ2-3|TRBV6-5|NA
TGTGCCAGCAGCCCCGGGACAGGGCTTACAGATACGCAGTATTTT
CASSPGTGLTDTQYF
>TRBD1|TRBJ2-3|TRBV19|NA
TGTGCCAGTAGTAAAGGGACAGGGGCGATCACAGATACGCAGTATTTT
CASSKGTGAITDTQYF
>TRBD2|TRBJ2-7|TRBV4-1|NA
TGCGCCAGCAGCCATTCCGGGACTAGCGTTTTTTACGAGCAGTACTTC
CASSHSGTSVFYEQYF
>TRBD2|TRBJ2-7|TRBV7-8|NA
TGTGCCAGCAGCCGACTAGCGGGGGGGCCCTACGAGCAGTACTTC
CASSRLAGGPYEQYF
>TRBD1|TRBJ1-5|TRBV7-3|NA
TGTGCCAGCAGCTTCATCCGGGACAGCGATCAGCCCCAGCATTTT
CASSFIRDSDQPQHF
>NA|TRBJ2-7|TRBV28|once
TGTGCCAGCAGTTTGAGGGCCCCCCAACGTCTTCCGTACGAGCAGTACTTC
CASSLRAPQRLPYEQYF
>TRBD1|TRBJ1-2|TRBV19|NA
TGTGCCAGTAGTAACCGGGACAGAGCTATCTTC
CASSNRDRAIF
>TRBD2|TRBJ2-3|TRBV4-1|NA
TGCGCCAGCAGCCAAGAGGGAGGGAGAACAGATACGCAGTATTTT
CASSQEGGRTDTQYF
>NA|TRBJ2-7|TRBV29-1|NA
TGCAGCGTCGGAGGCGGCAGCTCCTACGAGCAGTACTTC
CSVGGGSSYEQYF
>TRBD1|TRBJ1-2|TRBV28|once
TGTGCCAGCGGACAGGTCAACTATGGCTACACCTTC
CASGQVNYGYTF
>TRBD2|TRBJ2-5|TRBV7-2|NA
TGTGCCAGCAGACCGGGACTAGCGGGGACCTTTGGGCGGGAGACCCAGTACTTC
CASRPGLAGTFGRETQYF
>NA|TRBJ2-3|TRBV7-6|NA
TGTGCCAGCAGCTTAGCGTGGGGGGGCACAGATACGCAGTATTTT
CASSLAWGGTDTQYF
>TRBD2|TRBJ2-7|TRBV3-1/TRBV3-2|NA
TGTGCCAGCAGCCAAGACTCGGTGATAGGGAGGGTCTACGAGCAGTACTTC
CASSQDSVIGRVYEQYF
>TRBD2|TRBJ2-7|TRBV15|NA
TGTGCCACCAGCAGAGGGGGGGGTGTTGCGGGATCCTACGAGCAGTACTTC
CATSRGGGVAGSYEQYF
>NA|TRBJ2-3|TRBV5-1|NA
TGCGCCAGCAGCCCGCCGGGTTTTGCAGATACGCAGTATTTT
CASSPPGFADTQYF
>NA|TRBJ1-5|TRBV19|NA
TGTGCCAGTAGATCCCCAGGGAGGAGTCAGCCCCAGCATTTT
CASRSPGRSQPQHF
>TRBD1|TRBJ1-2|TRBV19|once
TGTGCCAGTAGCGTTGAACAGGGGGCGATCAACTATGGCTACACCTTC
CASSVEQGAINYGYTF
>TRBD2|TRBJ2-1|TRBV9|once
TGTGCCAGCAGCGAGTTCGGCGGGGGGGCCGGGGATGAGCAGTTCTTC
CASSEFGGGAGDEQFF
>NA|TRBJ2-7|TRBV6-5|NA
TGTGCCAGCAGTTACCGGGGGAATCAAAACGAGCAGTACTTC
CASSYRGNQNEQYF
>TRBD2|TRBJ2-3|TRBV18|NA
TGTGCCAGCTCACCACCGGCTAGCGGGAGAGGAGATACGCAGTATTTT
CASSPPASGRGDTQYF
>TRBD1|TRBJ1-2|TRBV12-3/TRBV12-4|NA
TGTGCCAGCAGCACAGGGGGCTATGGCTACACCTTC
CASSTGGYGYTF
>NA|TRBJ1-1|TRBV5-6|once
TGTGCCAGCAGCTTCCGCGACAGCGCAGCTGAAGCTTTCTTT
CASSFRDSAAEAFF
>NA|TRBJ1-2|TRBV2|once
TGTGCCAGCAGTCCCGACAGAAGAGCTAACTATGGCTACACCTTC
CASSPDRRANYGYTF
>NA|TRBJ1-2|TRBV6-5|NA
TGTGCCACCATAAGATCTGGGGGGGTTGACTATGGCTACACCTTC
CATIRSGGVDYGYTF
>NA|TRBJ2-7|TRBV28|NA
TGTGCCAGCAGTCGAGACTACGAGCAGTACTTC
CASSRDYEQYF
>TRBD1|TRBJ1-1|TRBV18|NA
TGTGCCAGCTCACCAACAACAGGGGGGAACACTGAAGCTTTCTTT
CASSPTTGGNTEAFF
>TRBD2|TRBJ2-3|TRBV5-1|NA
TGCGCCAGCAGCCCGAGCGGGAGGGGAGACACAGATACGCAGTATTTT
CASSPSGRGDTDTQYF
>TRBD1|TRBJ1-6|TRBV28|NA
TGTGCCAGCAGTTTAGAAGGGGGCGCATCACCCCTCCACTTT
CASSLEGGASPLHF
>TRBD1|TRBJ1-4|TRBV28|NA
TGTGCCAGCAGTCAAACGACAGGGTTGGTTGAAAAACTGTTTTTT
CASSQTTGLVEKLFF